The 23 T cell receptor beta chains in this list originate from one sample, sequenced in a study of T cell responses to AZD1222 COVID-19 vaccine. Sequencing was performed with immunoSEQ multiplex PCR; in TCRdb, only in-frame clones are kept and a portion is missing. The data hold 150,000 to 200,000 clones, with approximately 86% observed a single time. The specimen was peripheral blood, collected on day 0 of AZD1222 vaccination. All receptors come from an adult in good health.

The V call is TRBV6-5, the J call TRBJ1-1, with no clear D. Trimming stripped 2 bases from V and 1 base from J, with 5 bases between. The CDR3 length is 13 residues. Germline CDR1 is MNHEY and CDR2 is SVGAGI. The CDR3 protein is CASSYRQNTEAFF. CDR3 bases: TGTGCCAGCAGTTACCGACAGAACACTGAAGCTTTCTTT.

The chain combines TRBV3-1 (or the pseudogene TRBV3-2) with TRBJ1-2; D ambiguous. The V end was cut by 1 base, the J end by 6 bases, with 12 bases between. The germline CDR1 and CDR2 sequences are LGHDT and YNNKEL (reference sequence). The CDR3 runs to 14 residues. The CDR3 here is CASSQVEEPDGYTF. For the CDR3, the DNA is TGTGCCAGCAGCCAAGTGGAGGAGCCCGATGGCTACACCTTC.

The chain uses TRBV5-1 and TRBJ2-2, with no clear D. The CDR3 sequence is 18 residues long. V dropped 4 bases and J dropped 0 bases, with 19 bases sitting between them. The germline V gene has CDR1 SGHRS and CDR2 YFSETQ. The CDR3 region has the DNA TGCGCCAGCAGCCCCTATGGGGTTGGCGGTTCGAACACCGGGGAGCTGTTTTTT. It codes for CASSPYGVGGSNTGELFF.

The count of this clone is one. The chain couples TRBV29-1 to TRBJ2-1, with a possible D match to TRBD2 (6 bases). The CDR3 consists of 19 residues. CDR1 and CDR2 from the germline V gene are SQVTM and ANQGSEA. V was cut by 1 base and J by 4 bases, with 26 bases left in between. The CDR3 region has the DNA TGCAGCGTTGAAGGACTCAGGGCTAGCGCTGGGGCCCGATACAATGAGCAGTTCTTC. This translates into CSVEGLRASAGARYNEQFF.

J is TRBJ1-3 and V is TRBV7-9; D not certain. This CDR3 comprises 17 residues. In germline, CDR1 is SEHNR, CDR2 FQNEAQ (reference sequence). Trimming cost V 1 base and J 0 bases, with 13 bases left between them. The CDR3 reads CASSLGNLQYSGNTIYF. The CDR3 DNA follows: TGTGCCAGCAGCTTAGGGAATCTACAGTACTCTGGAAACACCATATATTTT.

The V call is TRBV6-6, the J call TRBJ1-2; D possibly corresponds to TRBD1 (6 bases). CDR3 size: 11 residues. CDR1 MNHNY and CDR2 SVGAGI come from the germline V gene (reference sequence). The V end lost 10 bases, the J end lost 12 bases, and 18 bases lay between the germline ends. The CDR3 sequence is CATKTGLGNTF. CDR3 nucleotides: TGTGCCACCAAGACAGGCCTAGGGAACACCTTC.

The count of this clone is one. The CDR3 DNA reads TGTGCCAGCAGCAAATCTATCGGGGGGACCCAGTACTTC. Translating it yields CASSKSIGGTQYF. The chain links TRBV7-3 to TRBJ2-5; D may be TRBD2 (6 bases). This CDR3 spans 13 amino acids. Trimming left V 5 bases short and J 7 bases short, with 14 bases between. Germline loops: CDR1 SGHTA, CDR2 FQGTGA.

The chain recombines TRBV5-4 with TRBJ2-6, with TRBD1 as a possible D gene (6 bases). This CDR3 is 20 amino acids long. V was shortened by 0 bases and J by 0 bases, with 19 bases between the two germline ends. Germline V gene lookup returns CDR1 SGHNT and CDR2 YYREEE (reference sequence). In DNA form, the CDR3 reads TGTGCCAGCAGCTTGGGACGCAGGGGCTACGCCGACTCTGGGGCCAACGTCCTGACTTTC. Protein product: CASSLGRRGYADSGANVLTF.

The chain is built from TRBV10-3 and TRBJ2-7; no clear D gene. The CDR3 sequence is 13 residues long. V lost 6 bases to trimming and J lost 0 bases, with 9 bases between them. Germline CDR1 reads ENHRY; CDR2 reads SYGVKD. This CDR3 reads CAISPASSYEQYF. CDR3 coding DNA: TGTGCCATCAGCCCCGCCAGCTCCTACGAGCAGTACTTC.

The count of this clone is one. The chain uses TRBV1 and TRBJ1-5. TRBV1 is an annotated pseudogene. The CDR3 extends over 15 amino acids. CDR3 nucleotide sequence: TGCACCAGCAGCCTTGGGACGAAAAGCAATCAGCCCCAGCATTTT. This gives the protein CTSSLGTKSNQPQHF.

This chain links TRBV5-1 with TRBJ1-3; TRBD1 might be the D (5 bases). The CDR3 is 15 residues long. The V end lost 5 bases, the J end lost 0 bases, and 12 bases lay between the germline ends. Germline V gene sequence: CDR1 SGHRS, CDR2 YFSETQ. The CDR3: CASRSRGGSGNTIYF. The DNA of the CDR3 is TGCGCCAGCAGATCCCGGGGGGGCTCTGGAAACACCATATATTTT.

J is TRBJ1-3 and V is TRBV9; the match to TRBD1 covers 8 bases. The CDR3 loop spans 18 amino acids. J gave up 4 bases and V 4 bases, and 16 bases lay outside the gene matches. The germline CDR1 and CDR2 sequences are SGDLS and YYNGEE. This chain's CDR3 is CASSRSPATGGGGNTIYF. For the CDR3, the DNA is TGTGCCAGCAGCCGTAGTCCCGCCACAGGGGGAGGAGGAAACACCATATATTTT.

The gene calls are TRBV6-1 and TRBJ1-3; D not certain. The V and J ends lost 4 bases and 0 bases respectively, with 13 bases between them. Germline V lookup: CDR1 MNHNS, CDR2 SASEGT. This CDR3 comprises 16 residues. CDR3 amino acids: CASSAPKVSSGNTIYF. CDR3 bases: TGTGCCAGCAGTGCTCCGAAGGTATCCTCTGGAAACACCATATATTTT.

In its sample, this clone is medium-sized. This chain uses TRBV30 with TRBJ1-3, with D possibly matching TRBD1 (5 bases). The germline V gene encodes CDR1 GTSNPN and CDR2 SVGIG (reference sequence). V was clipped by 0 bases and J by 3 bases, with 15 bases between them. The CDR3 has 16 amino acids. The CDR3 DNA is TGTGCCTGGAGTGTTTCCGGGGCCAGGATTGGAAACACCATATATTTT. Its protein product is CAWSVSGARIGNTIYF.

This rearrangement joins TRBV5-6 to TRBJ1-2; tentative D call: TRBD1 (5 bases). V lost 0 bases and J lost 2, with 11 bases in between. This CDR3 is 15 amino acids long. Germline-derived CDR1 and CDR2 are SGHDT and YYEEEE. CDR3 sequence reads: CASSLGSGRNYGYTF. For the CDR3, the DNA is TGTGCCAGCAGCTTGGGTTCAGGGCGCAACTATGGCTACACCTTC.

CDR3 in amino acids: CASSPSPYEQYF. The CDR3 DNA sequence: TGTGCCAGCAGCCCAAGCCCCTACGAGCAGTACTTC. This chain connects TRBV9 to TRBJ2-7; D is unclear. The germline V gene has CDR1 SGDLS and CDR2 YYNGEE. Trimming shortened V by 4 bases and J by 2 bases, and 7 bases separated the two germline ends. There are 12 residues in the CDR3.

The chain is built from TRBV12-5 and TRBJ2-1, with TRBD2 as a possible D gene (5 bases). Germline-derived CDR1 and CDR2 are LGHNT and FRNRAP. Trimming cost V 7 bases and J 10 bases, with 17 bases left between them. The CDR3 runs 13 residues. The CDR3 region is CASALDSPGEQFF. As DNA, the CDR3 is TGTGCTAGTGCCCTGGACTCGCCGGGCGAGCAGTTCTTC.

V is TRBV18 and J is TRBJ2-7, with 10 bases aligning to TRBD2. The CDR3 is 17 amino acids. Trimming at V came to 3 bases and at J to 1 base, leaving 9 bases not matched to a gene. From germline, CDR1 is KGHSH and CDR2 LQKENI. The CDR3 is CASSPSTSGARSYEQYF. DNA of the CDR3: TGTGCCAGCTCACCGTCAACTAGCGGGGCCCGATCCTACGAGCAGTACTTC.

The V gene is TRBV19, the J gene TRBJ1-2; D may be TRBD1 (5 bases). V was clipped by 7 bases and J by 8 bases, with 23 bases between them. The length of the CDR3 is 15 residues. Germline-derived CDR1 and CDR2 are LNHDA and SQIVND (reference sequence). The DNA for the CDR3 is TGTGCCAGTAACCCCTACACAGGCAATCCGTTGGGCTACACCTTC. This codes for CASNPYTGNPLGYTF.

V is TRBV14 and J is TRBJ1-1, with D possibly being TRBD1 (5 bases). Germline values: CDR1 SGHDN, CDR2 FVKESK. The CDR3 length is 14 residues. The germline V and J ends were trimmed by 4 bases and 5 bases, with 14 bases remaining between them. In DNA, the CDR3 is TGTGCCAGCAGCCTCGGGGGAGGGGCGACTGAAGCTTTCTTT. It yields the protein CASSLGGGATEAFF.

The V gene is TRBV2, the J gene TRBJ1-3; D gene unclear. Trimming took off 5 bases at V and 0 bases at J, with 8 bases between the two ends. CDR1 and CDR2 (germline): SNHLY, FYNNEI. The CDR3 length is 14 residues. CDR3 DNA sequence: TGTGCCAGCAGTTACAGTAACTCTGGAAACACCATATATTTT. Its translation is CASSYSNSGNTIYF. Filled out from reference TRBV2 and TRBJ1-3, the complete variable domain reads EPEVTQTPSHQVTQMGQEVILRCVPISNHLYFYWYRQILGQKVEFLVSFYNNEISEKSEIFDDQFSVERPDGSNFTLKIRSTKLEDSAMYFCASSYSNSGNTIYFGEGSWLTVV.

The genes are TRBV5-1 and TRBJ2-5; TRBD1 matches at 8 bases. The CDR3 totals 14 residues. The V and J ends lost 4 bases and 2 bases, in that order; junction bases with no gene match: 4. CDR1 and CDR2 from the germline V gene are SGHRS and YFSETQ. The chain's CDR3 is CASSLGTGQETQYF. As DNA, the CDR3 is TGCGCCAGCAGCCTGGGGACAGGACAAGAGACCCAGTACTTC.

V is TRBV6-5 and J is TRBJ1-2; 9 bases map to TRBD1. In germline, CDR1 is MNHEY, CDR2 SVGAGI. Trimming at V came to 10 bases and at J to 1 base, leaving 7 bases not matched to a gene. This CDR3 has 14 amino acids. The CDR3 nucleotides read TGTGCCATCCTCCCGGGACAGGGTAACTATGGCTACACCTTC. This gives the protein CAILPGQGNYGYTF.